A selection of T cell receptor beta chains follows, all from one sample in a study of T cell responses to AZD1222 COVID-19 vaccine. Sequencing was performed with immunoSEQ multiplex PCR; in TCRdb, only in-frame clones are kept and a portion is missing. The repertoire holds some 89,000 clones, with 90% as singletons. Sequences were derived from peripheral blood, sampled on day 0 of AZD1222 vaccination. Every receptor here comes from an adult in good health. Each CDR3 is given with its conserved first and last residue. D genes are given only for firm matches. The size entry is marked missing in some rows and otherwise reads once, few, many or a size class.

V: TRBV18
D: -
J: TRBJ1-1
size: -
DNA: TGTGCCAGCTCACCACCGGGGGACGTGACTGAAGCTTTCTTT
CDR3: CASSPPGDVTEAFF

V: TRBV12-3/TRBV12-4
D: TRBD1
J: TRBJ1-1
size: -
DNA: TGTGCCAGCAGAAGCAGGGGGGACACTGAAGCTTTCTTT
CDR3: CASRSRGDTEAFF

V: TRBV5-4
D: TRBD2
J: TRBJ2-7
size: -
DNA: TGTGCCAGCAGCAGTAGTGCGGGAGAAGACGCGGGGGAGCAGTACTTC
CDR3: CASSSSAGEDAGEQYF

V: TRBV28
D: TRBD1
J: TRBJ1-6
size: -
DNA: TGTGCCAGCAGTCCACAGGGGACCTATAATTCACCCCTCCACTTT
CDR3: CASSPQGTYNSPLHF

V: TRBV19
D: TRBD1
J: TRBJ2-3
size: -
DNA: TGTGCCAGTAGTAACCGACAGGGGATGACAGATACGCAGTATTTT
CDR3: CASSNRQGMTDTQYF

V: TRBV10-3
D: -
J: TRBJ2-3
size: once
DNA: TGTGCCATCGGAGGGGCCAGGGAGACAGATACGCAGTATTTT
CDR3: CAIGGARETDTQYF

V: TRBV4-2
D: TRBD1
J: TRBJ2-5
size: -
DNA: TGTGCCAGCAGCCAATCCCCGGGACAGGGGGTAGGGACCCAGTACTTC
CDR3: CASSQSPGQGVGTQYF

V: TRBV18
D: -
J: TRBJ1-5
size: -
DNA: TGTGCCAGCTCTTCCAGCCAGGGAGATCAGCCCCAGCATTTT
CDR3: CASSSSQGDQPQHF

V: TRBV2
D: -
J: TRBJ1-1
size: -
DNA: TGTGCCAGCAGTGAAACAGCTAACACTGAAGCTTTCTTT
CDR3: CASSETANTEAFF

V: TRBV7-8
D: -
J: TRBJ2-1
size: -
DNA: TGTGCCAGCAGCTTAGCGCGCACCCTATCCTACAATGAGCAGTTCTTC
CDR3: CASSLARTLSYNEQFF

V: TRBV14
D: TRBD1
J: TRBJ2-7
size: few
DNA: TGTGCCAGCGGACAGGCGGAAGGTCGTTACGAGCAGTACTTC
CDR3: CASGQAEGRYEQYF

V: TRBV6-1
D: -
J: TRBJ1-1
size: -
DNA: TGTGCCAGCAGTGAAGTCCTGAACACTGAAGCTTTCTTT
CDR3: CASSEVLNTEAFF

V: TRBV6-5
D: -
J: TRBJ1-2
size: -
DNA: TGTGCCAGCACCGACTACATCGGGGACTATGGCTACACCTTC
CDR3: CASTDYIGDYGYTF

V: TRBV28
D: -
J: TRBJ1-2
size: -
DNA: TGTGCCAGCAGCGGCGCCGCCCGAGACTACACCTTC
CDR3: CASSGAARDYTF

V: TRBV24-1
D: TRBD2
J: TRBJ2-2
size: -
DNA: TGTGCCACCAGTGACAAGAGCGGGAGTAAGAGGACCGGGGAGCTGTTTTTT
CDR3: CATSDKSGSKRTGELFF

V: TRBV19
D: -
J: TRBJ1-2
size: -
DNA: TGTGCCAGTAGTTCCGGTGGTCCCGTAACTGGTGGCTACACCTTC
CDR3: CASSSGGPVTGGYTF

V: TRBV19
D: -
J: TRBJ2-5
size: -
DNA: TGTGCCAGTAGTATTGAGGGAACGTCTCCGGAGACCCAGTACTTC
CDR3: CASSIEGTSPETQYF

V: TRBV27
D: TRBD2
J: TRBJ2-7
size: once
DNA: TGTGCCAGCAGTTTAATCCCCACTCTAGCGGGAGGTTCCTACGAGCAGTACTTC
CDR3: CASSLIPTLAGGSYEQYF

V: TRBV27
D: TRBD2
J: TRBJ2-3
size: -
DNA: TGTGCCAGCCATGGCAATGCGGGAGACCCCACAGATACGCAGTATTTT
CDR3: CASHGNAGDPTDTQYF

V: TRBV7-9
D: -
J: TRBJ2-1
size: once
DNA: TGTGCCAGCAGCTTAGCGGGAGTAACCTACAATGAGCAGTTCTTC
CDR3: CASSLAGVTYNEQFF

V: TRBV6-1
D: TRBD2
J: TRBJ2-1
size: few
DNA: TGTGCCAGCAGTGAAGTAGCGGGAGGGGGTAATGAGCAGTTCTTC
CDR3: CASSEVAGGGNEQFF

V: TRBV6-5
D: TRBD1
J: TRBJ1-5
size: -
DNA: TGTGCCAGCAGCCCGGGACAGGGTCATCAGCCCCAGCATTTT
CDR3: CASSPGQGHQPQHF